This TCR beta chain was captured in a study of blood T cell repertoires in COVID-19. The assay was immunoSEQ multiplex PCR, and TCRdb's table has in-frame clones only and misses some. The sample lists fewer than 350,000 clones; 70% to 90% were seen once. The CDR3 spans 13 residues. Germline loops: CDR1 LNHDA, CDR2 SQIVND (reference sequence). Trimming removed 7 bases at V and 1 base at J, with 10 bases between. What was sequenced was peripheral blood. The V call is TRBV19, the J call TRBJ1-2, with D uncertain. The clonotype originates from a woman in her twenties or thirties with COVID-19, enrolled during active disease. This CDR3 reads CASTARYNYGYTF. CDR3 DNA: TGTGCCAGTACGGCCAGGTATAACTATGGCTACACCTTC.